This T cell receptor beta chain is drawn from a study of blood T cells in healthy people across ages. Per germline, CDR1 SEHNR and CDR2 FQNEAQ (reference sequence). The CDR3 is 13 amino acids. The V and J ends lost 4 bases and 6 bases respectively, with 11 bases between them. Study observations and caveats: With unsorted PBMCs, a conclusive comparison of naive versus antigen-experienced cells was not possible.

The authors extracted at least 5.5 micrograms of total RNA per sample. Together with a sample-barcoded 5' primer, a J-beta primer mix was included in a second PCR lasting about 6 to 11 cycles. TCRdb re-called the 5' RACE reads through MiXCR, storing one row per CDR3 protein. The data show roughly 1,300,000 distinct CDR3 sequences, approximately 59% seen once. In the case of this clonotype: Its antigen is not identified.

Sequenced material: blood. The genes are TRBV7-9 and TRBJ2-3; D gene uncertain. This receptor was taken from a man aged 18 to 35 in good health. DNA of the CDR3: TGTGCCAGCAGCTCGCCTAACACCGATACGCAGTATTTT. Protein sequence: CASSSPNTDTQYF.